This TCR beta chain was captured by sequencing in a study of OX40 agonist ivuxolimab in advanced cancers. Of note for this clone: Antigen unknown.

The study's findings and limits: Researchers did not determine the expanded peripheral T cells' antigen specificity. People who partly responded at 0.1-3.0 mg/kg had some of the least clonal expansion seen. The study observed clonal expansion of CD4+ and CD8+ blood T cells by week 6 at 0.1 to 3.0 mg/kg. Some nonresponders additionally presented with little normalized T-cell clonal expansion.

Trimming pared 0 bases from V and 2 bases from J, leaving 11 bases between. Germline V gene sequence: CDR1 MNHEY, CDR2 SVGAGI. CDR3 length: 15 residues. The assay was immunoSEQ multiplex PCR, and TCRdb's table has in-frame clones only and misses some. The table lists 150,000 to 190,000 clones, 90% to 95% of them singletons. The chain has TRBV6-5 and TRBJ2-7; D is undetermined. Sequenced here: CD4+ or CD8+ T cells sorted from blood, sampled in a trial of the OX40 agonist ivuxolimab. The TCR comes from an adult with an advanced solid tumor such as melanoma, head and neck, liver or kidney cancer. The CDR3 region is CASSYSPQPTYEQYF. The DNA for the CDR3 is TGTGCCAGCAGTTACTCGCCACAGCCTACCTACGAGCAGTACTTC.